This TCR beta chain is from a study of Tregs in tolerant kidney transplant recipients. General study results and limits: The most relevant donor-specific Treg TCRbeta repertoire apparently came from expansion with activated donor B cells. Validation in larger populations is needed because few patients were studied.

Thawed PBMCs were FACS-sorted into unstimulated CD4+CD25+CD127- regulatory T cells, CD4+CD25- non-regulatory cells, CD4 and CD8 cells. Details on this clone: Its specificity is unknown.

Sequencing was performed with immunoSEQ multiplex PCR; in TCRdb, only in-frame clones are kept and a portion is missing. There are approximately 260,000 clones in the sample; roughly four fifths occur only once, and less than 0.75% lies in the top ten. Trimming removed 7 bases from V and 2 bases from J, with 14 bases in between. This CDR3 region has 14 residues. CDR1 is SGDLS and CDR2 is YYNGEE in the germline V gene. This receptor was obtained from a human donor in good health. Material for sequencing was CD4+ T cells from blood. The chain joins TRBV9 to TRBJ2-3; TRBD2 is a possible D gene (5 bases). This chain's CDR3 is CASSEPGFTDTQYF. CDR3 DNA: TGTGCCAGCTCCGAACCGGGGTTCACAGATACGCAGTATTTT.